This T cell receptor beta chain was sequenced for a study of T cells in Graves' hyperthyroidism and ophthalmopathy. Regarding this clonotype: The target antigen is unknown.

V gave up 3 bases and J gave up 3 bases; unmatched junction bases: 6. The CDR3 is made up of 15 amino acids. Germline V gene sequence: CDR1 LGHNA, CDR2 YSLEER. Study-level results: Through a model of 13 V-J features, ophthalmopathy was separated from stable hyperthyroidism. Peripheral blood also featured most of the thyroid clonotypes expanded above 0.001.

TCR beta CDR3 regions were amplified from RNA transcripts. First-round RT-PCR of the TCR CDR3 relied on the HTBI primer set. MiXCR, run by TCRdb on the multiplex PCR reads, gives a single entry per CDR3 protein. In the table there are around 300,000 distinct CDR3 sequences, around 13% of which are singletons. The chain has TRBV4-3 and TRBJ2-3, with 7 bases that match TRBD2. The clonotype comes from a woman aged 25 to 39 with Graves' hyperthyroidism. The sample consisted of blood. The CDR3 loop reads CASSQGGSRTDTQYF. CDR3 nucleotides: TGCGCCAGCAGCCAGGGCGGGAGTCGGACAGATACGCAGTATTTT.